The 11 T cell receptor beta chains given below trace back to one sample, sequenced in a study of blood T cell repertoires in COVID-19. TCRdb's table, derived via immunoSEQ multiplex PCR, lists solely in-frame clones and lacks some. The sample carries under 300,000 clones, about 88% recorded once. The sequenced material came from peripheral blood. The receptors stem from a middle-aged woman who had recovered from COVID-19.

This clone was picked up a small number of times. The chain carries TRBV19 and TRBJ2-2, with a tentative D call TRBD2 (7 bases). Germline loops: CDR1 LNHDA, CDR2 SQIVND (reference sequence). Trimming removed 4 bases at V and 5 bases at J, with 17 bases between. The CDR3 spans 16 residues. The CDR3 is CASSKQGGGWTGELFF. The CDR3, as DNA: TGTGCCAGTAGTAAACAGGGCGGGGGCTGGACCGGGGAGCTGTTTTTT.

V usage is TRBV7-2 and J usage is TRBJ2-7; possible D gene TRBD2, 6 bases. Germline loops: CDR1 SGHTA, CDR2 FQGNSA. The CDR3 extends over 15 amino acids. The ends were cut back, 1 base at V and 0 bases at J, with 10 bases in the middle. CDR3 sequence reads: CASSLVGGVSYEQYF. The CDR3 DNA is TGTGCCAGCAGCTTAGTGGGGGGTGTCTCCTACGAGCAGTACTTC. The full variable domain, with the rest looked up from reference TRBV7-2 and TRBJ2-7, is GAGVSQSPSNKVTEKGKDVELRCDPISGHTALYWYRQSLGQGLEFLIYFQGNSAPDKSGLPSDRFSAERTGGSVSTLTIQRTQQEDSAVYLCASSLVGGVSYEQYFGPGTRLTVT.

The V and J genes are TRBV5-1 and TRBJ2-7; possible D gene TRBD1, 6 bases. V was shortened by 0 bases and J by 5 bases, with 15 bases between the two germline ends. The CDR3 totals 15 residues. CDR1 and CDR2 from the germline V gene are SGHRS and YFSETQ. This CDR3 is CASSLEGQGVDEQYF. The CDR3 coding sequence is TGCGCCAGCAGCTTGGAGGGACAAGGAGTGGACGAGCAGTACTTC.

To note about this clone: The sample carries other DNA sequences with the same CDR3. J is TRBJ2-3 and V is TRBV19; 9 bases fit TRBD1. The ends lost 9 bases at V and 1 base at J; junction bases unmatched: 2. The CDR3 length is 13 residues. Germline CDR1 reads LNHDA; CDR2 reads SQIVND (reference sequence). The CDR3 DNA reads as TGTGCCAGCCGGGACAGGGGCACAGATACGCAGTATTTT. Translated, it gives CASRDRGTDTQYF.

The gene calls are TRBV7-9 and TRBJ2-1; 12 bases agree with TRBD2. The germline V gene encodes CDR1 SEHNR and CDR2 FQNEAQ (reference sequence). The CDR3 consists of 15 residues. The V gene end was trimmed by 3 bases and the J gene end by 8 bases; junction bases not matched to a gene: 5. CDR3 protein: CASSFRTSGGYEQFF. The DNA of the CDR3 is TGTGCCAGCAGCTTTAGAACTAGCGGGGGGTATGAGCAGTTCTTC.

V usage is TRBV5-5 and J usage is TRBJ2-2; a weak D match, TRBD1 (8 bases). From germline, CDR1 is SGHKS and CDR2 YYEKEE (reference sequence). Trimming pared 2 bases from V and 5 bases from J, leaving 25 bases between. This CDR3 spans 19 amino acids. CDR3 loop: CASSFLLEGRGRGTGELFF. The CDR3 DNA is TGTGCCAGCAGCTTTCTTCTCGAGGGCAGGGGGCGGGGGACCGGGGAGCTGTTTTTT.

The V and J genes are TRBV7-9 and TRBJ2-6; weak D call: TRBD2 (8 bases). CDR1 and CDR2 from the germline V gene are SEHNR and FQNEAQ (reference sequence). The V gene lost 5 bases and the J gene lost 0 bases, with 17 bases spanning the gap. There are 18 residues in the CDR3. The CDR3 DNA sequence: TGTGCCAGCAGCCCCCGGGAGGGACAGACCTCTGGGGCCAACGTCCTGACTTTC. Protein product: CASSPREGQTSGANVLTF.

This clone showed up just once. CDR3 protein: CATSRVKGGGPGDTQYF. As DNA, the CDR3 is TGTGCCACCAGCAGAGTTAAGGGCGGGGGGCCCGGAGATACGCAGTATTTT. The chain carries TRBV15 and TRBJ2-3; TRBD2 matches at 8 bases. Germline CDR1 is LNHNV and CDR2 is YYDKDF (reference sequence). CDR3 length equals 17 residues. Trimming at V came to 1 base and at J to 5 bases, leaving 11 bases not matched to a gene.

The chain uses TRBV25-1 and TRBJ2-1; perhaps TRBD2 as D (6 bases). The CDR3 sequence is 14 residues long. Trimming cost V 6 bases and J 0 bases, with 9 bases left between them. Germline V gene sequence: CDR1 MGHDK, CDR2 SYGVNS. CDR3 protein: CASRDYSSYNEQFF. CDR3 DNA sequence: TGTGCCAGCAGGGACTACAGCTCCTACAATGAGCAGTTCTTC.

The chain is built from TRBV6-5 and TRBJ1-4; a weak D match, TRBD1 (6 bases). CDR1 MNHEY and CDR2 SVGAGI come from the germline V gene. The V end lost 3 bases, the J end lost 10 bases, and 15 bases lay between the germline ends. The CDR3 covers 14 residues. CDR3 DNA sequence: TGTGCCAGCAGTTATACAGGGCGGGTTGGAAAACTGTTTTTT. This encodes CASSYTGRVGKLFF.

V gene TRBV11-2 combines with J gene TRBJ2-7; 11 nucleotides agree with TRBD2. Germline trimming cut 4 bases from V and 0 bases from J; bases unmatched to any gene: 8. Germline V gene lookup returns CDR1 SGHAT and CDR2 FQNNGV. The CDR3 runs 17 residues. The chain's CDR3 is CASSSTGLAGYSYEQYF. DNA for the CDR3: TGTGCCAGCAGCTCGACAGGACTAGCGGGTTACTCCTACGAGCAGTACTTC.